This T cell receptor (beta chain) was captured by sequencing in a study of cytomegalovirus exposure and HLA in healthy donors. Germline CDR1 and CDR2: LNHNV and YYDKDF (reference sequence). This CDR3 has 12 residues. V lost 9 bases and J 3 bases, leaving 9 bases between the germline ends. Concerning this clone: Its antigen is not identified.

This table comes from immunoSEQ multiplex PCR, and its TCRdb copy is limited to in-frame clones, with some not included. Of fewer than 250,000 clones listed, 75% to 90% were seen once; the top ten hold roughly an eighth. Study results and caveats: It was found in a later analysis that first-cohort TCR clusters tended to co-occur in the approximately 130 validation repertoires. Generally TCR sequences proved uncommon, though certain public TCRs appeared in numerous donors. Associated with cytomegalovirus, according to the listing, were 150 to 200 TCR beta chains.

Material: PBMCs. This TCR came from a young woman in good health and CMV-seropositive. The rearrangement joins TRBV15 to TRBJ1-5; TRBD1 might be the D (5 bases). CDR3 DNA sequence: TGTGCCACGCAGGGATTCAATCAGCCCCAGCATTTT. It encodes CATQGFNQPQHF.